These T cell receptor beta chains were read from a single sample in a study of vaccination and CD4 T cells after COVID-19. TCRdb independently ran MiXCR on the PCR reads; one entry per CDR3 protein. The table includes just under 20,000 distinct CDR3 sequences, 47% detected once. These receptors' targets are unknown. Sequencing input: cultured CD4+ T cells from blood. The receptors stem from a human donor with COVID-19. Both conserved end residues are part of each CDR3. Size is omitted from some rows. Given values are once, few, many or a class for expanded clones.

j_call clone_size v_call cdr3_length cdr3_aa
TRBJ1-5 - TRBV20-1 14 CSARPSLEGQPQHF
TRBJ2-6 - TRBV6-1 20 CASSHINLGAGRAGANVLTF
TRBJ2-1 - TRBV4-1 16 CASSHLMVTGDNEQFF
TRBJ2-5 - TRBV5-1 16 CASSFRTSGGGETQYF
TRBJ2-7 - TRBV6-5 13 CASSYLGGYEQYF
TRBJ2-1 - TRBV10-2 15 CASNPGLAVYNEQFF
TRBJ2-5 few TRBV7-7 15 CASSLATGVEETQYF
TRBJ1-2 - TRBV7-8 14 CASVSAGGLGGYTF
TRBJ2-7 once TRBV7-9 13 CASSVTLAGEQYF
TRBJ1-4 few TRBV20-1 15 CSAPSLLGSNEKLFF
TRBJ1-2 - TRBV6-2/TRBV6-3 13 CASSPTSTYGYTF
TRBJ2-4 - TRBV2 17 CASSVGTADLAKNIQYF
TRBJ1-3 - TRBV7-7 15 CASSLDQGPGNTIYF
TRBJ1-5 few TRBV5-6 19 CASSLQRTGINGGNQPQHF
TRBJ1-5 - TRBV6-4 19 CASSQPLEGKTESNQPQHF
TRBJ1-2 few TRBV5-4 13 CASSPGGGLGYTF
TRBJ1-2 - TRBV6-1 12 CASSRDSYGYTF
TRBJ1-2 few TRBV12-3/TRBV12-4 16 CASIPGTGRSLYGYTF
TRBJ2-3 few TRBV20-1 15 CSAKISGGLTDTQYF
- - TRBV5-1 14 CASSSLQGGYEQYF
TRBJ2-7 - TRBV19 13 CASSIDRGREQYF
TRBJ1-2 few TRBV5-4 14 CASSLAGADYGYTF
TRBJ1-5 - TRBV20-1 14 CSARDRAGKQPQHF
TRBJ2-7 few TRBV10-3 14 CAIAGAGPSYEQYF
TRBJ2-2 - TRBV10-2 16 CASTHGRSGETGELFF
TRBJ1-3 - TRBV6-5 14 CASSYSEREYTIYF
TRBJ2-3 - TRBV11-2 14 CASSRGGFTDTQYF
TRBJ1-1 - TRBV6-4 15 CASSTQGGVGTEAFF
TRBJ2-3 few TRBV15 20 CATSRDSITGTSVSTDTQYF
TRBJ2-1 - TRBV7-8 16 CASSLAEGLPLDEQFF
TRBJ1-2 few TRBV6-1 14 CASSEEQGYYGYTF
TRBJ2-5 few TRBV11-2 15 CASSLIGGIQETQYF
TRBJ1-1 - TRBV27 18 CASSSTYGRSRLNTEAFF
TRBJ1-3 few TRBV6-2/TRBV6-3 14 CASSKTGTGNTIYF
TRBJ2-5 - TRBV20-1 13 CSASKAIKETQYF
TRBJ2-1 - TRBV6-4 12 CASGLAGNEQFF
TRBJ1-3 - TRBV7-6 14 CASSLVTGGNTIYF
TRBJ2-5 few TRBV6-2/TRBV6-3 12 CASSGVAETQYF
TRBJ2-7 few TRBV10-3 14 CAIRGTGDKYEQYF
TRBJ1-5 few TRBV12-3/TRBV12-4 13 CASAGGSNQPQHF
TRBJ2-3 few TRBV27 14 CASSLRGVTDTQYF
TRBJ2-5 - TRBV20-1 15 CSAFRLADYEETQYF
TRBJ2-7 - TRBV7-2 15 CASSSGTGFYYEQYF
TRBJ2-2 - TRBV19 15 CASSIMEMGPRELFF
TRBJ1-2 few TRBV6-1 14 CASINGNSNYGYTF
TRBJ1-5 few TRBV18 12 CASSPPRGAKHF
TRBJ2-3 few TRBV20-1 14 CSAELAPRADTQYF
TRBJ2-2 once TRBV4-3 18 CASSQDRGASGVRGELFF
TRBJ2-3 - TRBV20-1 13 CSAAGGGTDTQYF